This entry concerns a single TCR beta chain. The data derive from a study of blood T cell repertoires in COVID-19. About the research overall: PBMCs, B-cell-depleted T cells, or T cells were the source of the cDNA or gDNA that made up the material.

Methods used by the authors: Scientists estimated how many nucleated cells there were by amplifying reference gene primers. Only in-frame clones appear in the TCRdb table, and some are missing; sequencing was by immunoSEQ multiplex PCR. That table is the source of V, J and clone size, and D and trimming were worked out from the DNA. The table has approximately 240,000 clones, 70% to 90% seen once. Germline V lookup: CDR1 SGHNT, CDR2 YYREEE (reference sequence). Trimming took off 3 bases at V and 5 bases at J, with 14 bases between the two ends. The CDR3 sequence is 15 residues long. The clonotype originates from a woman between 40 and 50 years old who had recovered from COVID-19. The rearrangement uses TRBV5-4 and TRBJ2-2; D might be TRBD2 (6 bases). Input material: peripheral blood. The CDR3 spells CASSSPGLTTGELFF. CDR3 DNA: TGTGCCAGCAGCTCCCCGGGACTGACTACCGGGGAGCTGTTTTTT.